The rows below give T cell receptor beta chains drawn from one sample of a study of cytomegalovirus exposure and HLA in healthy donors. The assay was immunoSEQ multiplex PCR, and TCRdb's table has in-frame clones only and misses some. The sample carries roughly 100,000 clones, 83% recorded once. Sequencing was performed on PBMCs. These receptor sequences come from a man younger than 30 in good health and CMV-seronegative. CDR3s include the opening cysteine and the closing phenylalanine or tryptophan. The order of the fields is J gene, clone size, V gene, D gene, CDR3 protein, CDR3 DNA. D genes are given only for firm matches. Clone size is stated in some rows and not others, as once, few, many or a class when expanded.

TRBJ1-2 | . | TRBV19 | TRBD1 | CASSPGGPADYGYTF | TGTGCCAGTAGCCCAGGGGGGCCCGCGGACTATGGCTACACCTTC
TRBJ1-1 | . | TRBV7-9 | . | CASSSEPQQLEAFF | TGTGCCAGCAGCTCAGAGCCCCAACAGCTTGAAGCTTTCTTT
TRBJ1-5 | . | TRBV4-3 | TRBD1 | CASSQDLTGQVKPQHF | TGCGCCAGCAGCCAAGATTTAACGGGACAGGTGAAGCCCCAGCATTTT
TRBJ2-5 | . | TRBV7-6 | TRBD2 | CASSSGLVDTGETQYF | TGTGCCAGCAGCTCCGGACTAGTTGACACAGGAGAGACCCAGTACTTC
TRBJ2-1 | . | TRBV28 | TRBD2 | CASSPTGTSVENEQFF | TGTGCCAGCAGTCCAACCGGGACTAGCGTAGAAAATGAGCAGTTCTTC
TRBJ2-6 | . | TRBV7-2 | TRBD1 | CASSLGTGLPGANVLTF | TGTGCCAGCAGCTTAGGGACAGGGCTGCCTGGGGCCAACGTCCTGACTTTC
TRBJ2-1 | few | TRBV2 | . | CASSDQTTSSYNEQFF | TGTGCCAGCAGTGATCAGACAACCAGCTCCTACAATGAGCAGTTCTTC
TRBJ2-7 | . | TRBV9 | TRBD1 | CASSTGTGLYEQYF | TGTGCCAGCAGCACCGGGACAGGTCTTTACGAGCAGTACTTC
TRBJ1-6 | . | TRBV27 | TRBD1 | CASSKGTGGHSYNSPLHF | TGTGCCAGCAGTAAAGGGACAGGGGGCCACTCCTATAATTCACCCCTCCACTTT
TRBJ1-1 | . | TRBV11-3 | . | CASSLEQGLEAFF | TGTGCCAGCAGCTTAGAGCAGGGACTTGAAGCTTTCTTT
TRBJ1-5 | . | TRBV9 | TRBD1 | CASSVDRGDQPQHF | TGTGCCAGCAGCGTAGACAGGGGGGATCAGCCCCAGCATTTT
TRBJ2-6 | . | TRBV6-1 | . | CASSVRPSGANVLTF | TGTGCCAGCAGTGTCAGGCCCTCTGGGGCCAACGTCCTGACTTTC